Listed below are T cell receptor beta chains from one sample, sequenced in a study of radiotherapy plus CTLA-4 blockade in lung cancer. Only in-frame clones appear in the TCRdb table, and some are missing; sequencing was by immunoSEQ multiplex PCR. Among tens of thousands of clones listed, 70% were seen once. This specimen was peripheral blood, taken from a patient treated with radiotherapy plus ipilimumab. Every receptor here comes from a human donor with non-small cell lung cancer who had stable disease on radiotherapy plus ipilimumab. CDR3s include the opening cysteine and the closing phenylalanine or tryptophan. The D gene is left open where the match is weak. Clone size appears in some rows only: once, few, many, or a class for an expanded clone.

len	d_gene	v_gene	j_gene	abundance	CDR3nt	CDR3aa
16	TRBD2	TRBV10-2	TRBJ2-1	NA	TGCGCCAGCAGTCCCGGCAGCGGGAGTTCCTACAATGAGCAGTTCTTC	CASSPGSGSSYNEQFF
13	NA	TRBV27	TRBJ2-7	NA	TGTGCCAGCAGTGCCACTACCTCGGGGTGGGAGTACTTC	CASSATTSGWEYF
14	NA	TRBV25-1	TRBJ1-1	NA	TGTGCCAGCAGGGGGGGGGATTGGAACACTGAAGCTTTCTTT	CASRGGDWNTEAFF
14	NA	TRBV18	TRBJ1-5	NA	TGTGCCAGCTCCCCTGGACTGTCGAATCAGCCCCAGCATTTT	CASSPGLSNQPQHF
15	NA	TRBV11-2	TRBJ2-2	NA	TGTGCCAGCAGCCCCAAGACAGGACTCACCGGGGAGCTGTTTTTT	CASSPKTGLTGELFF
14	NA	TRBV19	TRBJ2-7	few	TGTGCCAGTAGTATAGCTACTCAAAATGGGGAGCAGTACTTC	CASSIATQNGEQYF
13	NA	TRBV21-1	TRBJ1-5	NA	TGTGCCAGCAGCAAAGCAGGGAATCAGCCCCAGCATTTT	CASSKAGNQPQHF
14	NA	TRBV9	TRBJ2-1	NA	TGTGCCAGCAGCGTAGGACCAGCGGGCAATGAGCAGTTCTTC	CASSVGPAGNEQFF
14	NA	TRBV12-5	TRBJ1-4	NA	TGTGCTAGTGGTTTGGTAACCGCTAATGAAAAACTGTTTTTT	CASGLVTANEKLFF
16	TRBD2	TRBV27	TRBJ2-3	NA	TGTGCCAGCAGTCGAACGGGACTAACTAGCACAGATACGCAGTATTTT	CASSRTGLTSTDTQYF
20	TRBD2	TRBV27	TRBJ2-1	NA	TGTGCCAGCAGTTTATCTACGGGACTAGCGGGCGGGAGCTCCTACAATGAGCAGTTCTTC	CASSLSTGLAGGSSYNEQFF
15	NA	TRBV6-5	TRBJ2-7	once	TGTGCCAGCAGTTACTCGATGTCAGGAGGGGGCGAGCAGTACTTC	CASSYSMSGGGEQYF
15	NA	TRBV6-4	TRBJ1-2	NA	TGTGCCAGCAGTGAAGCGACATCTACTAACTATGGCTACACCTTC	CASSEATSTNYGYTF
16	TRBD2	TRBV11-2	TRBJ2-1	NA	TGTGCCAGCAGCTTAGTAGGGACTAGCGGGCTAGAGGGGCAGTTCTTC	CASSLVGTSGLEGQFF
15	TRBD1	TRBV28	TRBJ1-5	NA	TGTGCCAGCAGTCAGAGACAGGGGGCAGGGCAGCCCCAGCATTTT	CASSQRQGAGQPQHF
17	TRBD2	TRBV5-1	TRBJ2-5	few	TGCGCCAGCAGCTTGATGGCTAGCGGGATACGACAAGAGACCCAGTACTTC	CASSLMASGIRQETQYF
13	NA	TRBV28	TRBJ2-3	NA	TGTGCCAGCAGTTCCCGGATGACAGATACGCAGTATTTT	CASSSRMTDTQYF
15	NA	TRBV12-5	TRBJ1-4	NA	TGTGCTAGTGGTTTATCTGGTCGTCGCGGAGAAAAACTGTTTTTT	CASGLSGRRGEKLFF
12	NA	TRBV19	TRBJ2-4	NA	TGTGCCAGTAGTATTTCCTGGGACATTCAGTACTTC	CASSISWDIQYF
17	NA	TRBV21-1	TRBJ1-3	NA	TGTGCCAGCAGCAAAGAAGGCGGCAACCCCGCTGGAAACACCATATATTTT	CASSKEGGNPAGNTIYF
12	NA	TRBV11-2	TRBJ1-1	NA	TGTGCTTCCGCACAGGTGAACACTGAAGCTTTCTTT	CASAQVNTEAFF
16	NA	TRBV28	TRBJ1-5	once	TGTGCCAGCAGTTTATCGGCCCGGGGCCCTAATCAGCCCCAGCATTTT	CASSLSARGPNQPQHF
14	NA	TRBV19	TRBJ2-1	NA	TGTGCCAGTAGTCGACGGACAGCAGCCGATGAGCAGTTCTTC	CASSRRTAADEQFF
18	NA	TRBV4-3	TRBJ2-7	few	TGCGCCAGCAGCCAAGATCGAGTGGGGGAAACAACGAGCTACGAGCAGTACTTC	CASSQDRVGETTSYEQYF
15	NA	TRBV19	TRBJ1-2	NA	TGTGCCAGTAGCCCCAGAACCGGGCTTAACTATGGCTACACCTTC	CASSPRTGLNYGYTF
13	NA	TRBV2	TRBJ2-1	NA	TGTGCCAGCTTGAACCACATATACAATGAGCAGTTCTTC	CASLNHIYNEQFF
18	NA	TRBV7-7	TRBJ2-5	NA	TGTGCTAGCAGCTTAAGGACTTACAGTAGAAAATCTCAAGAGACCCAGTACTTC	CASSLRTYSRKSQETQYF
13	NA	TRBV27	TRBJ2-2	few	TGTGCCAGCAGTGTTAGCGCAATGCGGGAGCTGTTTTTT	CASSVSAMRELFF